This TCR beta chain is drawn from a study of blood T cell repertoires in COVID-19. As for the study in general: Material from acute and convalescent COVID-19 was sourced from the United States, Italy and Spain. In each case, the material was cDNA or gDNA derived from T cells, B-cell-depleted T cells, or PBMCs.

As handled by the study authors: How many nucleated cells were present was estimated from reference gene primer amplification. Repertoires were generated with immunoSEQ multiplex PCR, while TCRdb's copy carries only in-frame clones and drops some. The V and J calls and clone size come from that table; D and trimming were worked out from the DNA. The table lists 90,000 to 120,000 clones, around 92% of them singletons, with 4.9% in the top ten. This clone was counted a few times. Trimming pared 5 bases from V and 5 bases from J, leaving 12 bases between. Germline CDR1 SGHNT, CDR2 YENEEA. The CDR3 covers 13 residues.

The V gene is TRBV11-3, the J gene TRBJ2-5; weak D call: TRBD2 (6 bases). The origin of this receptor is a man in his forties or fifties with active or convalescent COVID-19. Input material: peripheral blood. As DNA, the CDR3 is TGTGCCAGCAGCGTTCAGGAGGGGGAGACCCAGTACTTC. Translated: CASSVQEGETQYF. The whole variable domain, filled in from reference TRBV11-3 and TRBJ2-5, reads EAGVVQSPRYKIIEKKQPVAFWCNPISGHNTLYWYLQNLGQGPELLIRYENEEAVDDSQLPKDRFSAERLKGVDSTLKIQPAELGDSAVYLCASSVQEGETQYFGPGTRLLVL.